Listed here are 27 T cell receptor beta chains from one sample, sequenced in a study of CD8 T cells in Susac syndrome. RNA amounts of about 0.45 to 1 ug underwent reverse transcription with random hexamers. Via MiXCR, TCRdb re-called the immunoSEQ multiplex PCR reads, giving one row per CDR3 protein. The sample includes 150,000 or so distinct CDR3 sequences, about 90% seen only once; the top ten take 0.08%. The sample taken for sequencing was CD4+ T cells from PBMCs. These receptors came from a human donor in good health.

This clonotype was found once. The V and J genes are TRBV7-2 and TRBJ2-1; TRBD2 matches at 10 bases. After removal of 3 bases from V and 7 bases from J, the junction contained 0 bases not matched to a gene. Germline loops: CDR1 SGHTA, CDR2 FQGNSA. The CDR3 is made up of 13 amino acids. The CDR3, as DNA: TGTGCCAGCAGCTTGGGACTAGCGAATGAGCAGTTCTTC. It translates to CASSLGLANEQFF.

The chain uses TRBV4-3 and TRBJ1-1; D unresolved. V lost 0 bases and J lost 5, with 10 bases in between. The CDR3 loop spans 14 amino acids. Germline CDR1 LGHNA, CDR2 YSLEER. CDR3 DNA: TGCGCCAGCAGCCAAGATAGGTACCGGACTGAAGCTTTCTTT. Its protein product is CASSQDRYRTEAFF.

The chain joins TRBV7-8 to TRBJ2-5, with TRBD1 identical over 8 bases. Germline-derived CDR1 and CDR2 are SGHVS and FQNEAQ. This CDR3 comprises 15 residues. Trimming took 3 bases from V and 7 from J; bases not matched to a gene: 10. CDR3 protein: CASSFPSGQGGTQYF. In nucleotides, the CDR3 is TGTGCCAGCAGCTTCCCATCTGGACAGGGCGGGACCCAGTACTTC.

The chain couples TRBV20-1 to TRBJ2-3; either TRBD1 or TRBD2 may fit D (5 bases each). Germline V CDR1 and CDR2: DFQATT, SNEGSKA (reference sequence). Deletions cut 6 bases from V and 4 bases from J, with 11 bases between. The CDR3 sequence is 12 residues long. CDR3 DNA sequence: TGCAGTGCGGGGGTGGGCTCAGATACGCAGTATTTT. Amino acid sequence: CSAGVGSDTQYF.

J is TRBJ2-7 and V is TRBV5-6, with D possibly matching TRBD1 (5 bases). CDR3 length equals 15 residues. V lost 1 base and J 5 bases, leaving 16 bases between the germline ends. In germline, CDR1 is SGHDT, CDR2 YYEEEE. The CDR3: CASSLPRRQSDEQYF. CDR3 DNA: TGTGCCAGCAGCTTGCCCCGGAGACAGTCCGACGAGCAGTACTTC.

This sequence joins TRBV7-2 and TRBJ2-5; TRBD2 is a possible D gene (7 bases). Between the trimmed V and J ends, which lost 8 bases and 5 bases, there was a span of 15 bases. Germline V CDR1 and CDR2: SGHTA, FQGNSA. The CDR3 spans 13 residues. The chain's CDR3 is CASGGGLGETQYF. The DNA for the CDR3 is TGTGCCAGCGGGGGGGGGCTTGGGGAGACCCAGTACTTC.

This rearrangement joins TRBV6-6 to TRBJ2-1, with 15 bases identical to TRBD2. Germline assignment: CDR1 MNHNY and CDR2 SVGAGI (reference sequence). CDR3 length: 16 residues. The J segment lost 7 bases and the V segment lost 6 bases, leaving 7 bases of the junction unmatched. CDR3 loop: CASSLLGLAGGNEQFF. In nucleotides, the CDR3 is TGTGCCAGCAGCCTTCTTGGACTAGCGGGGGGGAATGAGCAGTTCTTC.

This clonotype has only a few counts. The chain carries TRBV10-3 and TRBJ2-7; weak D call: TRBD1 (6 bases). Per germline, CDR1 ENHRY and CDR2 SYGVKD. The CDR3 is made up of 11 amino acids. V gave up 9 bases and J gave up 2 bases, with 8 bases separating them. CDR3 sequence: CAIGQTYEQYF. In DNA, the CDR3 is TGTGCCATTGGACAGACCTACGAGCAGTACTTC.

The gene calls are TRBV28 and TRBJ1-1, with D possibly TRBD1 on 6 matching bases. This CDR3 has 14 residues. V lost 5 bases and J lost 4, with 14 bases in between. Germline CDR1 reads MDHEN; CDR2 reads SYDVKM. CDR3 sequence reads: CASSAQGSGTEAFF. CDR3 sequence (DNA): TGTGCCAGCAGTGCGCAGGGGTCCGGCACTGAAGCTTTCTTT.

V usage is TRBV28 and J usage is TRBJ2-5, with D possibly called TRBD1 or TRBD2 (5 bases each). CDR3 length equals 14 residues. In germline, CDR1 is MDHEN, CDR2 SYDVKM. The germline V and J ends were trimmed by 5 bases and 1 base, with 11 bases remaining between them. The CDR3 here is CASSTGPFQETQYF. The CDR3 DNA reads TGTGCCAGCAGTACGGGACCGTTCCAAGAGACCCAGTACTTC.

The genes are TRBV6-5 and TRBJ2-7; D perhaps matches TRBD1 (5 bases). Trimming cost V 5 bases and J 6 bases, with 11 bases left between them. The length of the CDR3 is 12 residues. Germline CDR1 and CDR2: MNHEY and SVGAGI. The CDR3 spells CASSHRSGEQYF. The CDR3 nucleotides read TGTGCCAGCAGTCACAGGTCCGGCGAGCAGTACTTC.

This clonotype was seen once. The chain combines TRBV12-5 with TRBJ2-2; D uncertain. The CDR3 is 17 residues long. CDR1 LGHNT and CDR2 FRNRAP come from the germline V gene. V shed 1 base and J shed 1 base, with 13 bases lying between them. DNA of the CDR3: TGTGCTAGTGGTTTGGACCGGGCCTGGGAGAACACCGGGGAGCTGTTTTTT. Translated: CASGLDRAWENTGELFF.

This clonotype appeared a single time. The chain carries TRBV25-1 and TRBJ2-3; 9 bases map to TRBD1. V lost 6 bases and J lost 7; bases outside the gene matches: 8. The CDR3 is 14 residues long. Germline V gene lookup returns CDR1 MGHDK and CDR2 SYGVNS. The DNA of the CDR3 is TGTGCCAGCAGGGGCGGGGGACAGGGTTATACGCAGTATTTT. Translation gives CASRGGGQGYTQYF.

The chain recombines TRBV7-9 with TRBJ2-1; the D is unclear. CDR1 and CDR2 from the germline V gene are SEHNR and FQNEAQ (reference sequence). This CDR3 has 16 residues. The germline V and J ends were trimmed by 6 bases and 0 bases, with 15 bases remaining between them. CDR3 amino acids: CASRTRPLSSYNEQFF. The CDR3 region has the DNA TGTGCCAGCAGAACCCGGCCGCTGAGCTCCTACAATGAGCAGTTCTTC.

Only a few counts were recorded for this clonotype. The chain combines TRBV4-1 with TRBJ1-1; D call uncertain. V was shortened by 2 bases and J by 5 bases, with 15 bases between the two germline ends. The CDR3 loop spans 15 amino acids. The V gene's germline CDR1 is MGHRA and CDR2 YSYEKL. This CDR3 is CASSQQALQWTEAFF. Here the CDR3 DNA reads TGCGCCAGCAGCCAACAAGCTCTTCAGTGGACTGAAGCTTTCTTT.

This sequence joins TRBV5-1 and TRBJ2-5; TRBD2 matches 12 bases. Germline assignment: CDR1 SGHRS and CDR2 YFSETQ. Losses at the gene ends were 0 bases for V and 1 base for J; bases not matched to a gene: 7. This CDR3 has 18 residues. The CDR3 DNA is TGCGCCAGCAGCTTGGGTCCCCTAGCGGGGGGGGCCCAAGAGACCCAGTACTTC. This gives the protein CASSLGPLAGGAQETQYF.

The rearrangement joins TRBV2 to TRBJ2-7; 9 nucleotides match TRBD1. In germline, CDR1 is SNHLY, CDR2 FYNNEI. There are 13 residues in the CDR3. The V and J ends lost 6 bases and 5 bases, in that order; junction bases with no gene match: 5. The CDR3 region is CASRQGQGNEQYF. In DNA, the CDR3 is TGTGCCAGCAGGCAGGGACAGGGCAACGAGCAGTACTTC. Based on the CDR3 plus reference TRBV2 and TRBJ2-7, the full variable domain is EPEVTQTPSHQVTQMGQEVILRCVPISNHLYFYWYRQILGQKVEFLVSFYNNEISEKSEIFDDQFSVERPDGSNFTLKIRSTKLEDSAMYFCASRQGQGNEQYFGPGTRLTVT.

The chain joins TRBV20-1 to TRBJ2-5, with TRBD1 matching over 7 bases. This CDR3 contains 15 residues. CDR1 is DFQATT and CDR2 is SNEGSKA in the germline V gene (reference sequence). The junction had 6 bases not matched to a gene; V was cut back by 2 bases and J by 0 bases. In nucleotides, the CDR3 is TGCAGTGCTAGACTCCGGGGACAGAACCAAGAGACCCAGTACTTC. This sequence encodes CSARLRGQNQETQYF.

The chain joins TRBV6-5 to TRBJ2-5; D is uncertain. Trimming took off 7 bases at V and 5 bases at J, with 14 bases between the two ends. The CDR3 runs 13 residues. Per germline, CDR1 MNHEY and CDR2 SVGAGI. For the CDR3, the DNA is TGTGCCAGCAACATATTGGGGAAGGAGACCCAGTACTTC. Amino acids: CASNILGKETQYF.

This chain links TRBV10-2 with TRBJ2-5; D may be TRBD1 (7 bases). The CDR3 length is 15 residues. V was trimmed by 2 bases and J by 1 base, leaving 11 bases between them. Germline V lookup: CDR1 WSHSY, CDR2 SAAADI. The CDR3 region has the DNA TGCGCCAGCAGTGAGCCAGGGGGAGGCCAAGAGACCCAGTACTTC. It is translated as CASSEPGGGQETQYF.

This chain uses TRBV25-1 with TRBJ2-2; weak D call: TRBD1 (5 bases). The CDR3 sequence is 15 residues long. Trimming cost V 1 base and J 6 bases, with 12 bases left between them. CDR1 is MGHDK, CDR2 SYGVNS, per germline. The CDR3 coding sequence is TGTGCCAGCAGTGAATCTCTCTCAGGGTCCGGGGAGCTGTTTTTT. It is translated as CASSESLSGSGELFF.

The V call is TRBV18, the J call TRBJ1-2; D is unresolved. CDR3 length: 12 amino acids. Looked up from germline, CDR1 is KGHSH and CDR2 is LQKENI. Trimming left V 5 bases short and J 2 bases short, with 6 bases between. The CDR3 loop reads CASSAENYGYTF. The CDR3 region has the DNA TGTGCCAGCTCAGCGGAGAACTATGGCTACACCTTC. The full variable domain, in which reference TRBV18 and TRBJ1-2 provide the parts outside the CDR3, is NAGVMQNPRHLVRRRGQEARLRCSPMKGHSHVYWYRQLPEEGLKFMVYLQKENIIDESGMPKERFSAEFPKEGPSILRIQQVVRGDSAAYFCASSAENYGYTFGSGTRLTVV.

This sequence joins TRBV30 and TRBJ2-1; D is ambiguous. This CDR3 is built from 13 residues. The V end lost 3 bases, the J end lost 4 bases, and 10 bases lay between the germline ends. Germline V gene lookup returns CDR1 GTSNPN and CDR2 SVGIG (reference sequence). Here the CDR3 reads CAWRALYYNEQFF. The CDR3 DNA sequence: TGTGCCTGGAGGGCACTTTATTACAATGAGCAGTTCTTC.

V usage is TRBV13 and J usage is TRBJ1-3; 7 bases fit TRBD1. Germline V gene sequence: CDR1 PRHDT, CDR2 FYEKMQ (reference sequence). This CDR3 has 16 residues. V shed 4 bases and J 0 bases; nucleotides not matched to a gene: 6. The DNA of the CDR3 is TGTGCCAGCAGCTCGTGGGGGACAGCCTCTGGAAACACCATATATTTT. This sequence encodes CASSSWGTASGNTIYF.

The chain combines TRBV29-1 with TRBJ2-3, with D uncertain. The V gene's germline CDR1 is SQVTM and CDR2 ANQGSEA. V was cut by 2 bases and J by 2 bases, with 8 bases left in between. This CDR3 spans 13 amino acids. The CDR3 DNA reads as TGCAGCGTTGAATCTGGGTACACAGATACGCAGTATTTT. Translated: CSVESGYTDTQYF.

This rearrangement joins TRBV9 to TRBJ2-7; D uncertain. CDR3 length equals 14 residues. Germline V gene data show CDR1 as SGDLS and CDR2 as YYNGEE. V was trimmed by 0 bases and J by 6 bases, leaving 13 bases between them. As DNA, the CDR3 is TGTGCCAGCAGCGTAGATCCTTCGCTGGGCGAGCAGTACTTC. Residues: CASSVDPSLGEQYF.

V is TRBV7-2 and J is TRBJ2-1; D perhaps matches TRBD2 (5 bases). The CDR3 covers 13 residues. Trimming removed 5 bases at V and 9 bases at J, with 14 bases between. Germline V gene lookup returns CDR1 SGHTA and CDR2 FQGNSA. CDR3 in DNA: TGTGCCAGCAGCCCCTCCCCTAGCCTTGAGCAGTTCTTC. This translates into CASSPSPSLEQFF.